The 15 T cell receptor beta chains presented below share a single source sample, sequenced in a study of shared clonotypes between healthy human individuals. Measured with immunoSEQ multiplex PCR; TCRdb has only the in-frame clones, and not every one. The sample comprises about 680,000 clones, approximately 75% of which are singletons, and 1.8% rests with the top ten. The sequenced material came from memory CD4+ T cells sorted from blood. Described subset: CD45RA-negative fraction. The receptors stem from a woman in her 30s in good health.

The genes are TRBV6-4 and TRBJ2-7, with TRBD1 matching over 11 bases. The CDR3 has 16 residues. Germline trimming cut 4 bases from V and 4 bases from J; bases unmatched to any gene: 9. Germline-derived CDR1 and CDR2 are MRHNA and SNTAGT. The CDR3: CASSVLRTGGYYEQYF. CDR3 coding DNA: TGTGCCAGCAGTGTTCTACGGACAGGGGGCTATTACGAGCAGTACTTC.

The genes are TRBV7-8 and TRBJ1-1, with D uncertain. This CDR3 is 16 amino acids long. The ends were cut back, 5 bases at V and 0 bases at J, with 16 bases in the middle. Germline CDR1 is SGHVS and CDR2 is FQNEAQ. The CDR3 sequence is CASSPGRAAMNTEAFF. The CDR3 nucleotides are TGTGCCAGCAGCCCAGGACGGGCAGCCATGAACACTGAAGCTTTCTTT. The whole variable domain, filled in from reference TRBV7-8 and TRBJ1-1, reads GAGVSQSPRYKVAKRGQDVALRCDPISGHVSLFWYQQALGQGPEFLTYFQNEAQLDKSGLPSDRFFAERPEGSVSTLKIQRTQQEDSAVYLCASSPGRAAMNTEAFFGQGTRLTVV.

This clone was counted many times. This chain connects TRBV11-2 to TRBJ2-7, with TRBD1 matching 7 bases. This CDR3 has 15 amino acids. With 1 base clipped from V and 4 bases from J, the junction kept 7 bases outside the gene matches. Per germline, CDR1 SGHAT and CDR2 FQNNGV. The CDR3 loop reads CASSLVGTDPYEQYF. The DNA for the CDR3 is TGTGCCAGCAGCTTAGTTGGGACAGACCCATACGAGCAGTACTTC.

This clone was observed at least ten times. Other DNA variants within this sample encode the same CDR3. The chain links TRBV7-2 to TRBJ1-1; D gene unclear. In germline, CDR1 is SGHTA, CDR2 FQGNSA. This CDR3 is 13 amino acids long. V was pared by 5 bases and J by 3 bases, with 10 bases between. This CDR3 is CASSTQRDTEAFF. The CDR3 DNA reads TGTGCCAGCAGCACCCAACGTGACACTGAAGCTTTCTTT.

The chain is built from TRBV7-9 and TRBJ1-2, with D possibly TRBD1 on 5 matching bases. V was trimmed by 5 bases and J by 7 bases, leaving 17 bases between them. Germline CDR1 reads SEHNR; CDR2 reads FQNEAQ (reference sequence). The CDR3 totals 14 residues. CDR3 sequence reads: CASSQLGATFGYTF. The CDR3 coding sequence is TGTGCCAGCAGCCAGTTAGGGGCAACTTTTGGCTACACCTTC.

The chain combines TRBV18 with TRBJ2-7; D may be TRBD2 (5 bases). The CDR3 loop spans 16 amino acids. V was clipped by 3 bases and J by 0 bases, with 15 bases between them. Germline lookup yields CDR1 KGHSH and CDR2 LQKENI. The CDR3 spells CASSPQSTRASYEQYF. CDR3 nucleotide sequence: TGTGCCAGCTCACCCCAAAGTACTAGAGCCTCCTACGAGCAGTACTTC.

Written as DNA, the CDR3 is TGTGCCAGCAGTCTCTACAGGGTGACTGAAGCTTTCTTT. Its protein is CASSLYRVTEAFF. The V call is TRBV28, the J call TRBJ1-1; TRBD1 might be the D (6 bases). CDR1 is MDHEN and CDR2 is SYDVKM in the germline V gene. The CDR3 sequence is 13 residues long. V dropped 5 bases and J dropped 5 bases, with 12 bases sitting between them.

The V call is TRBV18, the J call TRBJ2-7; TRBD2 might be the D (5 bases). Per the germline V gene, CDR1 is KGHSH and CDR2 is LQKENI. The CDR3 spans 14 residues. The V end was cut by 2 bases, the J end by 0 bases, with 8 bases between. The CDR3 coding sequence is TGTGCCAGCTCACCAAGGGAGATCTCCTACGAGCAGTACTTC. Translation gives CASSPREISYEQYF.

The chain couples TRBV5-4 to TRBJ2-2, with 9 positions matching TRBD1. CDR3 length: 15 amino acids. V lost 1 base, J lost 4 bases, and 2 bases stayed unmatched. CDR1 and CDR2 (germline): SGHNT, YYREEE (reference sequence). The CDR3 protein is CASSLKTGGTGELFF. The CDR3 nucleotides read TGTGCCAGCAGCTTGAAGACAGGGGGCACCGGGGAGCTGTTTTTT. The whole variable domain, remainder taken from reference TRBV5-4 and TRBJ2-2, is ETGVTQSPTHLIKTRGQQVTLRCSSQSGHNTVSWYQQALGQGPQFIFQYYREEENGRGNFPPRFSGLQFPNYSSELNVNALELDDSALYLCASSLKTGGTGELFFGEGSRLTVL.

This clone was found once. The chain employs TRBV4-1 and TRBJ2-7; D is undetermined. Per the germline V gene, CDR1 is MGHRA and CDR2 is YSYEKL. Trimming left V 4 bases short and J 2 bases short, with 12 bases between. The CDR3 runs to 14 residues. The CDR3 spells CASSPGSVTYEQYF. The CDR3, as DNA: TGCGCCAGCAGCCCGGGCTCGGTTACCTACGAGCAGTACTTC.

This rearrangement joins TRBV28 to TRBJ1-4, with a weak D call TRBD1 (5 bases). This CDR3 region has 14 residues. CDR1 and CDR2 (germline): MDHEN, SYDVKM. V was cut by 6 bases and J by 5 bases, with 13 bases left in between. CDR3 residues: CASRLPTENEKLFF. The CDR3 bases are TGTGCCAGCAGACTACCGACAGAGAATGAAAAACTGTTTTTT.

This clone appeared once. V and J are TRBV18 and TRBJ2-7; 9 bases fit TRBD1. This CDR3 region has 14 residues. J was trimmed by 4 bases and V by 6 bases; bases with no gene match: 7. Germline-derived CDR1 and CDR2 are KGHSH and LQKENI. The CDR3 region is CASSPGQGYYEQYF. Here the CDR3 DNA reads TGTGCCAGCTCCCCGGGACAGGGTTATTACGAGCAGTACTTC.

The gene calls are TRBV29-1 and TRBJ2-7, with D perhaps matching TRBD2 (5 bases). V was shortened by 6 bases and J by 2 bases, with 20 bases between the two germline ends. CDR3 length: 15 residues. The V gene's germline CDR1 is SQVTM and CDR2 ANQGSEA. CDR3 sequence (DNA): TGCAGCGTCGCTGGTTCTTTAGGGAGTGCCTACGAGCAGTACTTC. Protein: CSVAGSLGSAYEQYF.

The table lists this clone with a few counts. Here the CDR3 DNA reads TGTGCCAGCAGATCGGGACTAGCGGGAGGGGGTGAGCAGTTCTTC. It translates to CASRSGLAGGGEQFF. This chain links TRBV28 with TRBJ2-1; 16 positions agree with TRBD2. This CDR3 is built from 15 residues. V was clipped by 6 bases and J by 9 bases; unmatched bases: 5. Germline lookup yields CDR1 MDHEN and CDR2 SYDVKM.

This chain joins TRBV2 and TRBJ2-7; no firm D call. Per germline, CDR1 SNHLY and CDR2 FYNNEI. The CDR3 runs to 11 residues. V shed 9 bases and J shed 4 bases, with 10 bases lying between them. The CDR3 reads CASTWSYEQYF. The CDR3 nucleotides are TGTGCCAGTACGTGGTCTTACGAGCAGTACTTC.